The 30 T cell receptor beta chains reported below all come from one sample, sequenced in a study of blood T cell repertoires in COVID-19. Only in-frame clones appear in the TCRdb table, and some are missing; sequencing was by immunoSEQ multiplex PCR. The sample carries some 400,000 clones, over 75% recorded once. The specimen was PBMCs or T cells enriched from blood (not recorded which). Source of these receptors: a young man who had recovered from COVID-19.

The chain has TRBV7-9 and TRBJ1-4; a possible D gene is TRBD1 (5 bases). Germline values: CDR1 SEHNR, CDR2 FQNEAQ (reference sequence). V lost 1 base to trimming and J lost 0 bases, with 6 bases between them. The CDR3 extends over 15 amino acids. CDR3 loop: CASSLEGTTNEKLFF. In DNA, the CDR3 is TGTGCCAGCAGCTTAGAGGGGACAACTAATGAAAAACTGTTTTTT.

The J gene is TRBJ2-5, the V gene TRBV5-1; TRBD2 aligns across 10 bases. The CDR3 runs to 18 residues. Germline assignment: CDR1 SGHRS and CDR2 YFSETQ. V shed 0 bases, J shed 4 bases, and the junction held 12 bases outside the gene matches. The DNA for the CDR3 is TGCGCCAGCAGCTTGGGTCGAGCGGGAGGGCCTTACGGAGAGACCCAGTACTTC. Residues: CASSLGRAGGPYGETQYF.

The V gene is TRBV30, the J gene TRBJ1-5; TRBD1 aligns across 10 bases. Trimming removed 4 bases from V and 1 base from J; junction bases left unmatched: 4. Germline loops: CDR1 GTSNPN, CDR2 SVGIG (reference sequence). CDR3 length equals 15 residues. The DNA of the CDR3 is TGTGCCTGGACCCCGGGACAGGGGAGCAATCAGCCCCAGCATTTT. Translating gives CAWTPGQGSNQPQHF. The full variable domain, with the rest looked up from reference TRBV30 and TRBJ1-5, is SQTIHQWPATLVQPVGSPLSLECTVEGTSNPNLYWYRQAAGRGLQLLFYSVGIGQISSEVPQNLSASRPQDRQFILSSKKLLLSDSGFYLCAWTPGQGSNQPQHFGDGTRLSIL.

The sample holds one count of this clone. The CDR3 DNA reads as TGTGCCAGCAGCATATCCGGGACTAATAATGAGCAGTTCTTC. It is translated as CASSISGTNNEQFF. The J gene is TRBJ2-1, the V gene TRBV9; 7 nucleotides align to TRBD2. The CDR3 consists of 14 residues. V was clipped by 4 bases and J by 7 bases; unmatched bases: 8. Germline V gene lookup returns CDR1 SGDLS and CDR2 YYNGEE. The entire variable domain, with the rest obtained from reference TRBV9 and TRBJ2-1, is as follows: DSGVTQTPKHLITATGQRVTLRCSPRSGDLSVYWYQQSLDQGLQFLIQYYNGEERAKGNILERFSAQQFPDLHSELNLSSLELGDSALYFCASSISGTNNEQFFGPGTRLTVL.

The V and J genes are TRBV28 and TRBJ2-7; 10 bases agree with TRBD1. V shed 5 bases, J shed 5 bases, and the junction held 12 bases outside the gene matches. Germline-derived CDR1 and CDR2 are MDHEN and SYDVKM. The CDR3 extends over 16 amino acids. CDR3 in amino acids: CASSGTGTGVTHEQYF. The CDR3 DNA sequence: TGTGCCAGCAGTGGAACCGGGACAGGGGTAACCCACGAGCAGTACTTC.

The chain recombines TRBV7-9 with TRBJ1-1, with 8 bases that match TRBD1. The J segment lost 2 bases and the V segment lost 5 bases, leaving 13 bases of the junction unmatched. This CDR3 is built from 17 residues. From germline, CDR1 is SEHNR and CDR2 FQNEAQ (reference sequence). As DNA, the CDR3 is TGTGCCAGCAGCCCTGGGGTCGGACAGGGAACTAACACTGAAGCTTTCTTT. Its translation is CASSPGVGQGTNTEAFF.

V gene TRBV18 combines with J gene TRBJ1-1; D might be TRBD1 (5 bases). Deletions cut 2 bases from V and 6 bases from J, with 13 bases between. The CDR3 sequence is 14 residues long. The V gene's germline CDR1 is KGHSH and CDR2 LQKENI. CDR3: CASSPDSAPAEAFF. The DNA for the CDR3 is TGTGCCAGCTCACCAGACAGTGCTCCGGCTGAAGCTTTCTTT.

The chain has TRBV7-8 and TRBJ1-3; perhaps TRBD1 as D (5 bases). Germline V gene data show CDR1 as SGHVS and CDR2 as FQNEAQ. The CDR3 runs to 16 residues. V lost 1 base and J 1 base, leaving 11 bases between the germline ends. CDR3 coding DNA: TGTGCCAGCAGCTTAGTCGGGCAGGGTTCTGGAAACACCATATATTTT. It encodes CASSLVGQGSGNTIYF.

The chain employs TRBV19 and TRBJ2-5; 14 bases match TRBD2. The CDR3 is made up of 19 amino acids. Trimming removed 6 bases from V and 5 bases from J; junction bases left unmatched: 17. From germline, CDR1 is LNHDA and CDR2 SQIVND (reference sequence). CDR3 amino acids: CASSQGGTSGSWGPETQYF. Written as DNA, the CDR3 is TGTGCCAGTAGCCAGGGAGGGACTAGCGGGAGTTGGGGCCCGGAGACCCAGTACTTC. The full variable domain, with the rest looked up from reference TRBV19 and TRBJ2-5, is DGGITQSPKYLFRKEGQNVTLSCEQNLNHDAMYWYRQDPGQGLRLIYYSQIVNDFQKGDIAEGYSVSREKKESFPLTVTSAQKNPTAFYLCASSQGGTSGSWGPETQYFGPGTRLLVL.

The rearrangement uses TRBV4-1 and TRBJ2-7; 11 bases agree with TRBD2. Unmatched junction bases numbered 6, after V lost 3 bases and J lost 5 bases. CDR1 is MGHRA, CDR2 YSYEKL, per germline. CDR3 length: 15 residues. The CDR3 reads CASSQLTSGMHEQYF. DNA of the CDR3: TGCGCCAGCAGCCAGCTGACTAGCGGGATGCACGAGCAGTACTTC.

This chain links TRBV30 with TRBJ2-7; the match to TRBD2 covers 10 bases. V gave up 1 base and J gave up 1 base; unmatched junction bases: 7. The length of the CDR3 is 16 residues. Per the germline V gene, CDR1 is GTSNPN and CDR2 is SVGIG (reference sequence). The CDR3 reads CAWSGPSGSISYEQYF. DNA of the CDR3: TGTGCCTGGAGTGGACCTAGCGGGAGTATTTCCTACGAGCAGTACTTC.

The rearrangement joins TRBV29-1 to TRBJ1-2; weak D call: TRBD1 (5 bases). The germline CDR1 and CDR2 sequences are SQVTM and ANQGSEA. The ends were cut back, 6 bases at V and 7 bases at J, with 12 bases in the middle. The CDR3 consists of 11 residues. The CDR3 here is CSVLAGFGYTF. The CDR3 region has the DNA TGCAGCGTCCTCGCAGGGTTTGGCTACACCTTC.

The chain carries TRBV9 and TRBJ2-1, with no clear D. Trimming took off 0 bases at V and 4 bases at J, with 11 bases between the two ends. The CDR3 contains 15 residues. The germline V gene encodes CDR1 SGDLS and CDR2 YYNGEE. CDR3: CASSVVSASYNEQFF. In DNA form, the CDR3 reads TGTGCCAGCAGCGTAGTCAGTGCCTCTTACAATGAGCAGTTCTTC.

The chain couples TRBV7-8 to TRBJ1-2; 7 nucleotides agree with TRBD1. The CDR3 has 15 residues. V was clipped by 5 bases and J by 4 bases; unmatched bases: 10. Germline V gene sequence: CDR1 SGHVS, CDR2 FQNEAQ. CDR3 in DNA: TGTGCCAGCAGCCCGTCGGATCCAGGGGGCTATGGCTACACCTTC. This codes for CASSPSDPGGYGYTF.

The chain employs TRBV27 and TRBJ2-1, with 8 bases that match TRBD2. CDR3 length: 17 amino acids. The V and J ends lost 2 bases and 3 bases, in that order; junction bases with no gene match: 9. Germline values: CDR1 MNHEY, CDR2 SMNVEV (reference sequence). The CDR3 spells CASSLRGTGGGYNEQFF. CDR3 nucleotide sequence: TGTGCCAGCAGTTTACGTGGGACCGGGGGGGGCTACAATGAGCAGTTCTTC.

The chain uses TRBV6-4 and TRBJ1-1; D is possibly TRBD1 (5 bases). Trimming stripped 0 bases from V and 12 bases from J, with 14 bases between. Germline V gives CDR1 MRHNA, CDR2 SNTAGT. This CDR3 comprises 13 residues. The CDR3 nucleotides are TGTGCCAGCAGTGACTCATGGGGGGGTGAGACTTTCTTT. Translating it yields CASSDSWGGETFF.

The rearrangement links TRBV10-1 to TRBJ2-7, with D tentatively TRBD2 (5 bases). The CDR3 length is 14 residues. Germline V lookup: CDR1 WNHNN, CDR2 SYGVQD (reference sequence). V lost 0 bases and J 5 bases, leaving 11 bases between the germline ends. CDR3 DNA: TGCGCCAGCAGTGAGTCGGTAGCCGGGAACGAGCAGTACTTC. It specifies CASSESVAGNEQYF.

This chain links TRBV4-1 with TRBJ2-1, with D maybe TRBD2 (6 bases). Germline CDR1 and CDR2: MGHRA and YSYEKL. V gave up 0 bases and J gave up 3 bases, with 15 bases separating them. The CDR3 consists of 17 residues. CDR3 DNA sequence: TGCGCCAGCAGCCAAGAGGACTACCGAAACGACTACAATGAGCAGTTCTTC. Translating gives CASSQEDYRNDYNEQFF.

The V call is TRBV7-9, the J call TRBJ2-1; TRBD2 matches at 11 bases. This CDR3 has 18 amino acids. Germline V gene lookup returns CDR1 SEHNR and CDR2 FQNEAQ (reference sequence). The trim removed 2 bases at V and 4 bases at J, leaving 10 bases unmatched. CDR3 nucleotides: TGTGCCAGCAGCTTACAGCCGGGACTAGCGGATATATACAATGAGCAGTTCTTC. It specifies CASSLQPGLADIYNEQFF.

V usage is TRBV15 and J usage is TRBJ2-1, with 10 bases matching TRBD2. Germline CDR1 LNHNV, CDR2 YYDKDF (reference sequence). With V trimmed by 1 base and J by 5 bases, 5 bases remained unmatched. The length of the CDR3 is 16 residues. Here the CDR3 DNA reads TGTGCCACCAGCAGAGTTCAACTAGCGGGAAACAATGAGCAGTTCTTC. The encoded protein is CATSRVQLAGNNEQFF.

This chain joins TRBV21-1 and TRBJ2-2; the D segment call TRBD2 is taken from the table without a DNA check. TRBV21-1 is designated a pseudogene. This CDR3 is built from 18 residues. The CDR3 nucleotides are TGTGCCAGCAGCAAAGTGGGCCTGGGGGGAATTAACGGCGGGGAGCTGTTTTTT. The encoded protein is CASSKVGLGGINGGELFF.

V is TRBV19 and J is TRBJ2-7; the match to TRBD2 covers 10 bases. The CDR3 covers 16 residues. The J segment lost 5 bases and the V segment lost 3 bases, leaving 10 bases of the junction unmatched. The germline V gene has CDR1 LNHDA and CDR2 SQIVND (reference sequence). The DNA for the CDR3 is TGTGCCAGTAGTATTAGTAGCGGGAGGCGCCCTAACGAGCAGTACTTC. Amino acids: CASSISSGRRPNEQYF.

The chain links TRBV18 to TRBJ2-5; D is perhaps TRBD1 (6 bases). Germline V gene sequence: CDR1 KGHSH, CDR2 LQKENI. V lost 6 bases and J lost 5, with 13 bases in between. CDR3 length equals 13 residues. The CDR3 region has the DNA TGTGCCAGCTCCACAGGGCAGGGGGAGACCCAGTACTTC. This encodes CASSTGQGETQYF.

The chain employs TRBV2 and TRBJ1-6; a weak D match, TRBD1 (6 bases). Trimming took 0 bases from V and 10 from J, leaving 16 bases between them. Germline-derived CDR1 and CDR2 are SNHLY and FYNNEI. The CDR3 contains 16 residues. DNA for the CDR3: TGTGCCAGCAGTGAAGCGCTTCTACAGGGCGAATCACCCCTCCACTTT. Translation: CASSEALLQGESPLHF.

Only a few counts were recorded for this clone. This chain's CDR3 is CASSFRDRDYGYTF. For the CDR3, the DNA is TGTGCCAGCAGTTTTCGGGACAGGGACTATGGCTACACCTTC. V is TRBV28 and J is TRBJ1-2; 9 bases agree with TRBD1. V dropped 3 bases and J dropped 3; count of bases not matched to a gene: 2. There are 14 residues in the CDR3. Germline V gives CDR1 MDHEN, CDR2 SYDVKM.

This clone was seen a single time. V usage is TRBV5-1 and J usage is TRBJ2-1, with D possibly TRBD1 on 5 matching bases. Germline lookup yields CDR1 SGHRS and CDR2 YFSETQ. V lost 0 bases, J lost 0 bases, and 10 bases lay in between. This CDR3 region has 16 residues. The DNA for the CDR3 is TGCGCCAGCAGCTTGGAAGGGGTAAGCTCCTACAATGAGCAGTTCTTC. Its protein is CASSLEGVSSYNEQFF. Complete variable domain (other parts from reference TRBV5-1 and TRBJ2-1): KAGVTQTPRYLIKTRGQQVTLSCSPISGHRSVSWYQQTPGQGLQFLFEYFSETQRNKGNFPGRFSGRQFSNSRSEMNVSTLELGDSALYLCASSLEGVSSYNEQFFGPGTRLTVL.

This clone was picked up one time. The chain has TRBV27 and TRBJ2-7, with TRBD2 identical over 15 bases. CDR1 is MNHEY and CDR2 is SMNVEV in the germline V gene (reference sequence). V lost 7 bases and J lost 2; bases outside the gene matches: 15. The CDR3 has 19 residues. CDR3 residues: CASTRVGLAGGRSAYEQYF. In nucleotides, the CDR3 is TGTGCCAGCACTCGAGTCGGACTAGCGGGAGGGCGATCCGCCTACGAGCAGTACTTC.

The rearrangement uses TRBV27 and TRBJ2-1; D is uncertain. V shed 0 bases and J shed 7 bases, with 7 bases lying between them. The germline gives CDR1 MNHEY, CDR2 SMNVEV (reference sequence). The CDR3 is made up of 13 amino acids. CDR3 region: CASSLSHRNEQFF. CDR3 bases: TGTGCCAGCAGTTTATCCCACAGAAATGAGCAGTTCTTC.

The chain couples TRBV30 to TRBJ2-5; 10 bases are a match to TRBD1. Germline CDR1 reads GTSNPN; CDR2 reads SVGIG (reference sequence). Trimming cost V 5 bases and J 4 bases; bases outside gene matches: 4. The CDR3 is made up of 13 amino acids. CDR3 protein: CAWDRGRRETQYF. In DNA form, the CDR3 reads TGTGCCTGGGACAGGGGGCGGAGAGAGACCCAGTACTTC.

Here the CDR3 reads CASTLREDLNTGELFF. The CDR3, as DNA: TGTGCCAGCACCCTTCGGGAGGACCTTAACACCGGGGAGCTGTTTTTT. This rearrangement joins TRBV5-5 to TRBJ2-2, with 7 bases matching TRBD2. There are 16 residues in the CDR3. Germline V gives CDR1 SGHKS, CDR2 YYEKEE (reference sequence). The V and J ends lost 6 bases and 2 bases, in that order; junction bases with no gene match: 10.